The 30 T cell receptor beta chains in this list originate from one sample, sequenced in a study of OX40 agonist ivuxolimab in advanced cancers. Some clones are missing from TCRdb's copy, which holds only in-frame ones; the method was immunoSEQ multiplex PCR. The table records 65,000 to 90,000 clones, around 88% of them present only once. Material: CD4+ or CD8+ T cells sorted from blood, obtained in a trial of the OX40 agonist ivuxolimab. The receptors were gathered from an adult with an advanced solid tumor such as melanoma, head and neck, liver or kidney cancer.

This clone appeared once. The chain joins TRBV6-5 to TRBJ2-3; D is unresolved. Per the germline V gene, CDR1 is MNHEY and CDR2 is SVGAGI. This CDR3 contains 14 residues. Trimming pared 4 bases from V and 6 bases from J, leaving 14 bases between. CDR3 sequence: CASSSLRVGDTQYF. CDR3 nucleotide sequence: TGTGCCAGCAGTTCGTTAAGAGTGGGGGATACGCAGTATTTT.

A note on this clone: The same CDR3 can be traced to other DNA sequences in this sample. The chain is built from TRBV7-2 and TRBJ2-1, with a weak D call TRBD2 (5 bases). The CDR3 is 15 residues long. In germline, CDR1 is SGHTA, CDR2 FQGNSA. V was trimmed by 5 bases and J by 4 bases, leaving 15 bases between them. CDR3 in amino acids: CASSPRRSSYNEQFF. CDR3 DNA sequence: TGTGCCAGCAGCCCTCGGAGGAGCTCTTACAATGAGCAGTTCTTC.

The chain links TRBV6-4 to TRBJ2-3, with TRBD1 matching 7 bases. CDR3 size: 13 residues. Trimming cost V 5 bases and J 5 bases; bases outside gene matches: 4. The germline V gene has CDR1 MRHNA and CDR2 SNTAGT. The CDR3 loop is CASSSSGGDTQYF. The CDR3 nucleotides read TGTGCCAGCAGTTCCTCAGGGGGAGATACGCAGTATTTT.

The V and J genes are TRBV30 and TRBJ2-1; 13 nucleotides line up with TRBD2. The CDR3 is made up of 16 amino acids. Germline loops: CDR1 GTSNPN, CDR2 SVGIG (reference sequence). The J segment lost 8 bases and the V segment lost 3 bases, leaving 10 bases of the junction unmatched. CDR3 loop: CAWRYRLAGGRYEQFF. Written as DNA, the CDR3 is TGTGCCTGGAGATACAGACTAGCGGGAGGCCGCTATGAGCAGTTCTTC.

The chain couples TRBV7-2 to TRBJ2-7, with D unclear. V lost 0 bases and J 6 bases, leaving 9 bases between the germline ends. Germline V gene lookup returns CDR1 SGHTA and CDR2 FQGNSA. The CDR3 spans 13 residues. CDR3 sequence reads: CASSLALSSEQYF. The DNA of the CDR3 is TGTGCCAGCAGCTTAGCGCTTTCGAGCGAGCAGTACTTC.

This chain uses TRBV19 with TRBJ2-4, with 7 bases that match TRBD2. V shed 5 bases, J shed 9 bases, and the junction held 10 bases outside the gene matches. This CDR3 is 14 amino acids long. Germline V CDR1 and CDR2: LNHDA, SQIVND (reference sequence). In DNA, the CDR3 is TGTGCCAGTAGTGCGTCGGGAGGAGGAATCATTCAGTACTTC. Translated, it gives CASSASGGGIIQYF.

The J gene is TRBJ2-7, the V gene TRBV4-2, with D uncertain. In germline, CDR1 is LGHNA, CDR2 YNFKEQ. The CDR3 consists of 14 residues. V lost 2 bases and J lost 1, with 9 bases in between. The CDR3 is CASSQSVRSYEQYF. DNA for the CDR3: TGTGCCAGCAGCCAATCGGTTAGATCCTACGAGCAGTACTTC.

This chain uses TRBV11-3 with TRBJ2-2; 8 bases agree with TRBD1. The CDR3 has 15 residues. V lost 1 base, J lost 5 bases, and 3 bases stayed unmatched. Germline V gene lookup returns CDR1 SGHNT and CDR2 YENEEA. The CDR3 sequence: CASSLGQGRTGELFF. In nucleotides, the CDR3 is TGTGCCAGCAGCTTAGGACAGGGGCGGACCGGGGAGCTGTTTTTT.

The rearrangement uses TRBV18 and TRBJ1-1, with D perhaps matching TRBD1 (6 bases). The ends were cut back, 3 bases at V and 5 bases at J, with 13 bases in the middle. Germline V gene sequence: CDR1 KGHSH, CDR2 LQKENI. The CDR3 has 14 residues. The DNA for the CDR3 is TGTGCCAGCTCACCTGAAGGGGGTTGGACTGAAGCTTTCTTT. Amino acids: CASSPEGGWTEAFF.

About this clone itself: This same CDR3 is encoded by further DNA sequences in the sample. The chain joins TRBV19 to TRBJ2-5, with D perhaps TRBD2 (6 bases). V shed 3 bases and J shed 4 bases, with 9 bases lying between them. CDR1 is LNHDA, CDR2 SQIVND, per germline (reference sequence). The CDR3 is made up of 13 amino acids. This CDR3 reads CASSMGGGETQYF. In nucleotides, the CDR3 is TGTGCCAGTAGTATGGGGGGTGGAGAGACCCAGTACTTC.

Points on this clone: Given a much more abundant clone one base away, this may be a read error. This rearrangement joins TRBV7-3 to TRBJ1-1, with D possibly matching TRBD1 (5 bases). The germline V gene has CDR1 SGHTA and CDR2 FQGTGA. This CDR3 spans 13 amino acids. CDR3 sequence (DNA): TGTGCCAGCAGCATAACAGGGAACACTGAAGCTTTCTTT. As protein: CASSITGNTEAFF.

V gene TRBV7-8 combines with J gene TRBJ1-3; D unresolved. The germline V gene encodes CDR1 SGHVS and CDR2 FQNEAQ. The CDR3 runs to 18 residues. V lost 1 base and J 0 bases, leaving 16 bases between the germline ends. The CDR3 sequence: CASSLERVSHLSGNTIYF. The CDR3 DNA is TGTGCCAGCAGCTTAGAGAGGGTTTCCCACCTCTCTGGAAACACCATATATTTT. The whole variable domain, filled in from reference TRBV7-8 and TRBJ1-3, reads GAGVSQSPRYKVAKRGQDVALRCDPISGHVSLFWYQQALGQGPEFLTYFQNEAQLDKSGLPSDRFFAERPEGSVSTLKIQRTQQEDSAVYLCASSLERVSHLSGNTIYFGEGSWLTVV.

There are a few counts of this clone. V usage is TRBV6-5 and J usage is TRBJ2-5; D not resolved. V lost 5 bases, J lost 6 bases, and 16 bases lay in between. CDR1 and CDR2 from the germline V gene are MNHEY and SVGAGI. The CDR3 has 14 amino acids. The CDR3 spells CASSQLQVGKTQYF. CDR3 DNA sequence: TGTGCCAGCAGTCAGCTCCAGGTTGGGAAGACCCAGTACTTC.

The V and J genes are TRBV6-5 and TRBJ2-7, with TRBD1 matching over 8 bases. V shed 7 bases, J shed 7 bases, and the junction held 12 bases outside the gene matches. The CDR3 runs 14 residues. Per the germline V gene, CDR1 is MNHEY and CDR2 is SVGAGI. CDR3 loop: CASKRDRGAREQYF. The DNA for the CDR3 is TGTGCCAGCAAACGAGACAGGGGAGCACGGGAGCAGTACTTC.

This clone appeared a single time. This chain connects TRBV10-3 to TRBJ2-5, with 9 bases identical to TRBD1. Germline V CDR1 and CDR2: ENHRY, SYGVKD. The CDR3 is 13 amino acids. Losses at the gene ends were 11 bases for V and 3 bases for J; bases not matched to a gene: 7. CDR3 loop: CAAGTGNEETQYF. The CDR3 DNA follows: TGTGCCGCCGGGACAGGGAACGAAGAGACCCAGTACTTC.

Here the CDR3 reads CASSLDWDEQYF. The CDR3 DNA sequence: TGTGCCAGCAGCCTCGACTGGGACGAGCAGTACTTC. V and J are TRBV7-9 and TRBJ2-5; D is unresolved. The DNA matches TRBJ2-7 better at its end, which makes the J call doubtful. This CDR3 comprises 12 residues. Germline V lookup: CDR1 SEHNR, CDR2 FQNEAQ (reference sequence).

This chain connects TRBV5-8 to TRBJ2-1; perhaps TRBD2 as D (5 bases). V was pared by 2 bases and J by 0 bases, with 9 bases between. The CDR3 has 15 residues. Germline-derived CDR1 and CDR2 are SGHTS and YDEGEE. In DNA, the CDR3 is TGTGCCAGCAGCTTAAGAGCGGTCTCCTACAATGAGCAGTTCTTC. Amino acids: CASSLRAVSYNEQFF. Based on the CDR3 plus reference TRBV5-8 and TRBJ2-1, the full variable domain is EAGVTQSPTHLIKTRGQQATLRCSPISGHTSVYWYQQALGLGLQFLLWYDEGEERNRGNFPPRFSGRQFPNYSSELNVNALELEDSALYLCASSLRAVSYNEQFFGPGTRLTVL.

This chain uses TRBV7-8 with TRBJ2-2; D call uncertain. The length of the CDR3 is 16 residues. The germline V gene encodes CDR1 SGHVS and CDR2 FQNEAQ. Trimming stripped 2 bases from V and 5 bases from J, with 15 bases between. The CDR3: CASSLSGRGRTGELFF. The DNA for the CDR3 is TGTGCCAGCAGCTTATCCGGTCGTGGGCGGACCGGGGAGCTGTTTTTT.

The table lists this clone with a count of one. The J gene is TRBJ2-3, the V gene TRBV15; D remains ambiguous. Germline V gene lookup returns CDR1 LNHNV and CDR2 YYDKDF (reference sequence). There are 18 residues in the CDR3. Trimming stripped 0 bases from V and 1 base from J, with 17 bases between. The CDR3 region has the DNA TGTGCCACCAGCAGAGATACTGGCCACGCTACCCGCACAGATACGCAGTATTTT. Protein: CATSRDTGHATRTDTQYF.

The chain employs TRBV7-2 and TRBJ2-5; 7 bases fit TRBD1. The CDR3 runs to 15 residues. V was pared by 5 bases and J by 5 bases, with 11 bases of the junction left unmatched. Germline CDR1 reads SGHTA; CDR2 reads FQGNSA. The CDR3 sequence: CASSRLGQLGETQYF. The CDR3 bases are TGTGCCAGCAGCCGTTTGGGACAGTTGGGGGAGACCCAGTACTTC.

CDR3 nucleotides: TGTGCCAGCAGCTCGTGGGCGGGAGGGGGAGAGACCCAGTACTTC. Translation gives CASSSWAGGGETQYF. The chain recombines TRBV5-4 with TRBJ2-5, with 9 positions matching TRBD2. The CDR3 length is 15 residues. From germline, CDR1 is SGHNT and CDR2 YYREEE (reference sequence). With V trimmed by 3 bases and J by 4 bases, 7 bases remained unmatched.

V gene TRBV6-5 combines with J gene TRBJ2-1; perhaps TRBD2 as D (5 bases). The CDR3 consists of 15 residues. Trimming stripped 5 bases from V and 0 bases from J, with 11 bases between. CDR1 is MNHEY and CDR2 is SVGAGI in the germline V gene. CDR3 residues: CASSQDSFSYNEQFF. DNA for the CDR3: TGTGCCAGCAGTCAGGACTCTTTCTCCTACAATGAGCAGTTCTTC.

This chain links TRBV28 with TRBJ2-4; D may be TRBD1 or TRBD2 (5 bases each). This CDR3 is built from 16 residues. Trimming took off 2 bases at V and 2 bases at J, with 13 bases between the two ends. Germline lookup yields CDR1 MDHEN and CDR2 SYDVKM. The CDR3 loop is CASSLGTDVSKNIQYF. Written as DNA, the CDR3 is TGTGCCAGCAGTTTAGGGACGGACGTATCCAAAAACATTCAGTACTTC.

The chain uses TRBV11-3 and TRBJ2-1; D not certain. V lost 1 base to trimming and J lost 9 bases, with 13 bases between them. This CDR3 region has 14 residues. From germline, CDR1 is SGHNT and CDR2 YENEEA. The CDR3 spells CASSLGLGVSEQFF. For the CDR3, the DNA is TGTGCCAGCAGCTTAGGGCTCGGCGTCAGTGAGCAGTTCTTC. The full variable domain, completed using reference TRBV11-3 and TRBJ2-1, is EAGVVQSPRYKIIEKKQPVAFWCNPISGHNTLYWYLQNLGQGPELLIRYENEEAVDDSQLPKDRFSAERLKGVDSTLKIQPAELGDSAVYLCASSLGLGVSEQFFGPGTRLTVL.

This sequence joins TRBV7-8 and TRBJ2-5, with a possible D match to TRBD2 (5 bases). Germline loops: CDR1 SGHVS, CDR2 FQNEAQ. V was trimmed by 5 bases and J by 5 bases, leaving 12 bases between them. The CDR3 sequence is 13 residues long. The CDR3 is CASSPSLGETQYF. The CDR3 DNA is TGTGCCAGCAGCCCTAGCCTCGGGGAGACCCAGTACTTC.

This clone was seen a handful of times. For the CDR3, the DNA is TGTGCCAGCAGTCCGATTCCGGGACAGGGGAGCACCGGGGAGCTGTTTTTT. It yields the protein CASSPIPGQGSTGELFF. This rearrangement joins TRBV28 to TRBJ2-2; 10 nucleotides match TRBD1. The CDR3 is 17 residues long. Germline lookup yields CDR1 MDHEN and CDR2 SYDVKM. Losses at the gene ends were 5 bases for V and 4 bases for J; bases not matched to a gene: 10.

The CDR3, as DNA: TGTGCCAGCAGTCTCCGAAACAGGGGGCTTGGGGAGACCCAGTACTTC. Protein: CASSLRNRGLGETQYF. V and J are TRBV27 and TRBJ2-5, with 9 bases lining up with TRBD1. V lost 5 bases to trimming and J lost 5 bases; unmatched junction nucleotides: 12. Germline lookup yields CDR1 MNHEY and CDR2 SMNVEV (reference sequence). CDR3 length: 16 amino acids.

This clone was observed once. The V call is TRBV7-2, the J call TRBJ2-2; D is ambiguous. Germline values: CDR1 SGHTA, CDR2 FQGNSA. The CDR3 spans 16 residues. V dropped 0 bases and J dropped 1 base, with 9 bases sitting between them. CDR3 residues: CASSLAPFGNTGELFF. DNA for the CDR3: TGTGCCAGCAGCTTAGCCCCGTTCGGGAACACCGGGGAGCTGTTTTTT.

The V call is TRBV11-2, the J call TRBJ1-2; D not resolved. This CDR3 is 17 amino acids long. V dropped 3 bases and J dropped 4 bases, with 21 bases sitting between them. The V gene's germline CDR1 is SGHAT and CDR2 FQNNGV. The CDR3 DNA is TGTGCCAGCAGCTTCCCAAAGCGACCTGGGGAGGTCTATGGCTACACCTTC. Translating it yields CASSFPKRPGEVYGYTF. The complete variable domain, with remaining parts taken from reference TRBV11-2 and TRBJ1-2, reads EAGVAQSPRYKIIEKRQSVAFWCNPISGHATLYWYQQILGQGPKLLIQFQNNGVVDDSQLPKDRFSAERLKGVDSTLKIQPAKLEDSAVYLCASSFPKRPGEVYGYTFGSGTRLTVV.

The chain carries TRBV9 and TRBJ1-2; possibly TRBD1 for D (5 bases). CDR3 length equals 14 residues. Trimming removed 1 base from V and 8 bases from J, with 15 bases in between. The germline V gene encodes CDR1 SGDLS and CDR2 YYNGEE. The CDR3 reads CASSVSRDVGGYTF. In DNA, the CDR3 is TGTGCCAGCAGCGTATCGAGGGACGTCGGCGGCTACACCTTC.